This TCR beta chain was obtained from a study of lymphopenia after photon versus proton radiotherapy. General study findings and limits: Better survival with proton therapy was suggested as possible, not demonstrated.

Produced via immunoSEQ multiplex PCR; TCRdb's table is partial and in-frame only. The repertoire holds fewer than 70,000 clones, with 85% to 90% as singletons. Comment on this clone: The target antigen is unknown.

This sample comprised peripheral blood, obtained from a patient treated with proton-based radiotherapy. This receptor was obtained from a man older than 75 with esophageal cancer.

CDR3 DNA: TGTGCCAGCAGCTCGGGACTAGCGGGATACAATGAGCAGTTCTTC. This translates into CASSSGLAGYNEQFF. J is TRBJ2-1 and V is TRBV7-2; 13 positions agree with TRBD2. Germline values: CDR1 SGHTA, CDR2 FQGNSA. V was clipped by 4 bases and J by 4 bases; unmatched bases: 1. The CDR3 is made up of 15 amino acids.